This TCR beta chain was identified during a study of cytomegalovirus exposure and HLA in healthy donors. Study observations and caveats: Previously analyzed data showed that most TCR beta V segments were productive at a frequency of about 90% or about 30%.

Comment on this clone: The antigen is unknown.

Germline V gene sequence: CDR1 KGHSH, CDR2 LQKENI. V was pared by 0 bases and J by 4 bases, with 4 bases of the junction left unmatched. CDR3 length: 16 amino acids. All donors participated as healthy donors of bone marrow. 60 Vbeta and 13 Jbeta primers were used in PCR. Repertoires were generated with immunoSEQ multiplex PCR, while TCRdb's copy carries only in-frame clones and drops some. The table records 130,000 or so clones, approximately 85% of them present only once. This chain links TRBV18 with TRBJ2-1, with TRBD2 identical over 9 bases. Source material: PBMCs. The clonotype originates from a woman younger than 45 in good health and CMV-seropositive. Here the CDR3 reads CASSPPWTSAYNEQFF. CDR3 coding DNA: TGTGCCAGCTCACCACCCTGGACTAGCGCGTACAATGAGCAGTTCTTC.